The clone carrying this T cell receptor (beta chain) was detected many times. Its antigen is as yet unknown. This entry belongs to a study of T cells in Graves' hyperthyroidism and ophthalmopathy. Patients showing uncontrolled infection, other autoimmune disease, pregnancy or lactation were ineligible. The diagnostic basis comprised clinical symptoms, serum thyroxine and TRAb, thyroid ultrasound and orbital computed tomography. The authors took PBMCs from roughly 10 ml fresh peripheral blood. Amplification targeted TCR beta CDR3 regions from RNA transcripts. HTBI primers drove first-round RT-PCR of the TCR CDR3. TCRdb reanalysed the multiplex PCR reads using MiXCR and keeps one entry per CDR3 protein. The sample has around 700,000 distinct CDR3 sequences; 18% are singletons. Germline V lookup: CDR1 SGHRS, CDR2 YFSETQ. V was trimmed by 2 bases and J by 5 bases, leaving 8 bases between them. CDR3 length: 13 amino acids.

Study-level points and caveats: The majority of expanded thyroid clonotypes above 0.001 also appeared in blood.

This receptor was identified in a woman aged 45 to 65 with Graves' hyperthyroidism that later progressed to Graves' ophthalmopathy. Sequenced: blood. V is TRBV5-1 and J is TRBJ2-1; D remains unclear. In DNA form, the CDR3 reads TGCGCCAGCAGCTTTGACGTGGACAATGAGCAGTTCTTC. It yields the protein CASSFDVDNEQFF.